The sequence of this T cell receptor (beta chain) was determined in a study of blood T cell repertoires in COVID-19. Participants' own reports of clinical history determined their cohort assignment. Assay: immunoSEQ multiplex PCR; the TCRdb copy retains only in-frame clones and omits some. Found here are 280,000 or so clones, approximately 88% of them singletons; the top ten hold roughly 6.3%. V lost 0 bases to trimming and J lost 7 bases, with 11 bases between them. The germline V gene has CDR1 SGHRS and CDR2 YFSETQ. The CDR3 spans 13 residues. V gene TRBV5-1 combines with J gene TRBJ2-7, with D perhaps matching TRBD2 (6 bases). The sequence derives from a woman in her forties who had recovered from COVID-19. The sequenced sample was PBMCs or T cells enriched from blood (not recorded which). The CDR3 DNA sequence: TGCGCCAGCAGCTTGGCCGGCGGGACGGAGCAGTACTTC. This gives the protein CASSLAGGTEQYF.